This T cell receptor (beta chain) was sequenced for a study of shared clonotypes between healthy human individuals. General study findings and limits: Shared across a few donors were about 4.6% of the naive CD4 clonotypes.

In the case of this clone: What it binds is not known.

Original processing notes: Filtering differed since immunoSEQ provided only junctions, with no quality scores. Generated by immunoSEQ multiplex PCR, the TCRdb table keeps only in-frame clones and is missing some. V, J and clone size are those of that table, while D and trimming were read from the DNA. The profile shows about 1 million clones, approximately 76% of them singletons. Germline-derived CDR1 and CDR2 are SNHLY and FYNNEI. This CDR3 is 15 amino acids long. V was clipped by 4 bases and J by 2 bases; unmatched bases: 4. This TCR derives from a man in his late teens or twenties in good health. The sequencing input was memory CD4+ T cells sorted from blood. This sample's subset: CD45RA-negative fraction. The rearrangement joins TRBV2 to TRBJ2-7; 11 bases map to TRBD2. CDR3 bases: TGTGCCAGCAGTGTCATAGCGGGAGGGCCCTACGAGCAGTACTTC. This gives the protein CASSVIAGGPYEQYF.